The 22 T cell receptor beta chains presented below share a single source sample, sequenced in a study of cytomegalovirus exposure and HLA in healthy donors. PCR involved 60 Vbeta and 13 Jbeta primers. The method was immunoSEQ multiplex PCR; TCRdb's version includes in-frame clones alone and lacks a portion of them. The data show about 40,000 clones, and the top ten clones hold 1.8%. The sequencing input was PBMCs. The receptors were sampled from a woman in her thirties in good health and CMV-seronegative.

The chain uses TRBV7-9 and TRBJ2-7; TRBD2 might be the D (6 bases). CDR3 size: 15 residues. Trimming pared 5 bases from V and 0 bases from J, leaving 14 bases between. Per germline, CDR1 SEHNR and CDR2 FQNEAQ (reference sequence). CDR3 protein: CASSRFGEVSYEQYF. CDR3 bases: TGTGCCAGCAGCCGATTCGGGGAGGTCTCCTACGAGCAGTACTTC. Drawing the rest from reference TRBV7-9 and TRBJ2-7, the complete variable domain is DTGVSQNPRHKITKRGQNVTFRCDPISEHNRLYWYRQTLGQGPEFLTYFQNEAQLEKSRLLSDRFSAERPKGSFSTLEIQRTEQGDSAMYLCASSRFGEVSYEQYFGPGTRLTVT.

CDR3 DNA sequence: TGTGCCAGCAGCGGAGACAGTGGTACAGATACGCAGTATTTT. This translates into CASSGDSGTDTQYF. V is TRBV9 and J is TRBJ2-3; maybe TRBD1 (5 bases). In germline, CDR1 is SGDLS, CDR2 YYNGEE. The V gene lost 3 bases and the J gene lost 3 bases, with 11 bases spanning the gap. The CDR3 contains 14 residues. Full variable domain (remainder filled in from reference TRBV9 and TRBJ2-3): DSGVTQTPKHLITATGQRVTLRCSPRSGDLSVYWYQQSLDQGLQFLIQYYNGEERAKGNILERFSAQQFPDLHSELNLSSLELGDSALYFCASSGDSGTDTQYFGPGTRLTVL.

V usage is TRBV9 and J usage is TRBJ2-1; 8 positions agree with TRBD1. Trimming removed 3 bases from V and 0 bases from J; junction bases left unmatched: 5. Germline V gene lookup returns CDR1 SGDLS and CDR2 YYNGEE. CDR3 length: 16 amino acids. Written as DNA, the CDR3 is TGTGCCAGCAGCGGGGGACAGGTGAGCTCCTACAATGAGCAGTTCTTC. Its translation is CASSGGQVSSYNEQFF.

Note on this clone: The junction and the germline gene differ at one end; a read error may be behind it. This chain connects TRBV30 to TRBJ2-1; 11 bases align to TRBD2. CDR3 length: 15 residues. In germline, CDR1 is GTSNPN, CDR2 SVGIG (reference sequence). The CDR3 sequence: CAGSRLAGTLNEQFF. CDR3 nucleotides: TGTGCCGGGAGTCGACTAGCGGGAACCCTAAATGAGCAGTTCTTC.

This chain connects TRBV5-1 to TRBJ2-7; 8 bases map to TRBD1. The CDR3 length is 16 residues. Germline loops: CDR1 SGHRS, CDR2 YFSETQ. Trimming cost V 0 bases and J 3 bases; bases outside gene matches: 8. CDR3 sequence (DNA): TGCGCCAGCAGCTTGGGACAGGGGACCGGAGGCTACGAGCAGTACTTC. Residues: CASSLGQGTGGYEQYF. Looking up the rest from reference TRBV5-1 and TRBJ2-7 gives the full variable domain: KAGVTQTPRYLIKTRGQQVTLSCSPISGHRSVSWYQQTPGQGLQFLFEYFSETQRNKGNFPGRFSGRQFSNSRSEMNVSTLELGDSALYLCASSLGQGTGGYEQYFGPGTRLTVT.

The chain has TRBV5-1 and TRBJ2-5, with D tentatively TRBD2 (6 bases). The CDR3 has 17 amino acids. Germline CDR1 SGHRS, CDR2 YFSETQ. The germline V and J ends were trimmed by 6 bases and 5 bases, with 26 bases remaining between them. CDR3 DNA sequence: TGCGCCAGCACCCTTGGTCTGCGGGGAGGCGCGGTGGAGACCCAGTACTTC. This sequence encodes CASTLGLRGGAVETQYF. The full variable domain, in which reference TRBV5-1 and TRBJ2-5 provide the parts outside the CDR3, is KAGVTQTPRYLIKTRGQQVTLSCSPISGHRSVSWYQQTPGQGLQFLFEYFSETQRNKGNFPGRFSGRQFSNSRSEMNVSTLELGDSALYLCASTLGLRGGAVETQYFGPGTRLLVL.

This chain connects TRBV30 to TRBJ1-4, with D possibly being TRBD1 (6 bases). Germline V CDR1 and CDR2: GTSNPN, SVGIG (reference sequence). The V gene lost 5 bases and the J gene lost 0 bases, with 16 bases spanning the gap. The CDR3 has 16 residues. CDR3 in amino acids: CAWGGPTGATNEKLFF. The CDR3 DNA sequence: TGTGCCTGGGGGGGCCCTACAGGCGCAACTAATGAAAAACTGTTTTTT.

The V gene is TRBV4-1, the J gene TRBJ1-2; 7 bases fit TRBD1. Germline CDR1 and CDR2: MGHRA and YSYEKL. The CDR3 totals 18 residues. J lost 4 bases, V lost 2 bases, and 16 bases had no gene match. The CDR3 loop is CASSQSTRLLQGGYGYTF. The CDR3 nucleotides are TGCGCCAGCAGCCAATCGACCCGGTTGTTGCAGGGGGGCTATGGCTACACCTTC.

This rearrangement joins TRBV13 to TRBJ2-1, with D perhaps TRBD2 (6 bases). This CDR3 contains 16 residues. Germline values: CDR1 PRHDT, CDR2 FYEKMQ (reference sequence). The V end was cut by 2 bases, the J end by 8 bases, with 19 bases between. CDR3 sequence: CASSLSATAGRYEQFF. The CDR3, as DNA: TGTGCCAGCAGCTTATCGGCGACGGCAGGGAGGTATGAGCAGTTCTTC.

The rearrangement uses TRBV9 and TRBJ2-5, with 8 positions matching TRBD1. Germline V gene data show CDR1 as SGDLS and CDR2 as YYNGEE. The ends lost 0 bases at V and 2 bases at J; junction bases unmatched: 3. There are 15 residues in the CDR3. This chain's CDR3 is CASSVEGDRQETQYF. The CDR3 nucleotides read TGTGCCAGCAGCGTAGAAGGGGACAGGCAAGAGACCCAGTACTTC. The full variable domain, its missing parts supplied by reference TRBV9 and TRBJ2-5, is DSGVTQTPKHLITATGQRVTLRCSPRSGDLSVYWYQQSLDQGLQFLIQYYNGEERAKGNILERFSAQQFPDLHSELNLSSLELGDSALYFCASSVEGDRQETQYFGPGTRLLVL.

Regarding this clone: The same CDR3 can be traced to other DNA sequences in this sample. The chain links TRBV6-1 to TRBJ2-7; weak D call: TRBD1 (6 bases). The CDR3 consists of 14 residues. Germline loops: CDR1 MNHNS, CDR2 SASEGT. V was clipped by 3 bases and J by 0 bases, with 9 bases between them. The chain's CDR3 is CASSETGSSYEQYF. CDR3 in DNA: TGTGCCAGCAGTGAGACAGGAAGCTCCTACGAGCAGTACTTC.

The V call is TRBV7-6, the J call TRBJ2-1, with D maybe TRBD1 (6 bases). V was shortened by 3 bases and J by 3 bases, with 9 bases between the two germline ends. The CDR3 is 14 residues long. Germline CDR1 SGHVS, CDR2 FNYEAQ. The CDR3 DNA sequence: TGTGCCAGCAGCTTCACAGGGAACTACAATGAGCAGTTCTTC. The encoded protein is CASSFTGNYNEQFF.

As to this clone: The junction shows a germline mismatch at one end, possibly a read error. This chain connects TRBV7-8 to TRBJ1-2; the match to TRBD1 covers 9 bases. Germline values: CDR1 SGHVS, CDR2 FQNEAQ. This CDR3 region has 15 residues. Written as DNA, the CDR3 is TGTGCCAGCAGCCTAGCTGGACAGGGGAACTATGGCTACACCTTC. Translating it yields CASSLAGQGNYGYTF.

The chain has TRBV18 and TRBJ2-7; TRBD2 matches 10 bases. V gave up 6 bases and J gave up 2 bases; unmatched junction bases: 1. Germline V gene data show CDR1 as KGHSH and CDR2 as LQKENI. The CDR3 consists of 13 residues. The CDR3 nucleotides read TGTGCCAGCTCCCTAGCGGGAGCCTACGAGCAGTACTTC. The encoded protein is CASSLAGAYEQYF.

The gene calls are TRBV5-6 and TRBJ2-7; a weak D match, TRBD2 (5 bases). In germline, CDR1 is SGHDT, CDR2 YYEEEE. There are 12 residues in the CDR3. Trimming stripped 4 bases from V and 3 bases from J, with 8 bases between. The CDR3 sequence is CASSHDYYEQYF. The CDR3 bases are TGTGCCAGCAGCCATGACTACTACGAGCAGTACTTC. Complete variable domain (other parts from reference TRBV5-6 and TRBJ2-7): DAGVTQSPTHLIKTRGQQVTLRCSPKSGHDTVSWYQQALGQGPQFIFQYYEEEERQRGNFPDRFSGHQFPNYSSELNVNALLLGDSALYLCASSHDYYEQYFGPGTRLTVT.

The genes are TRBV9 and TRBJ1-1; D possibly corresponds to TRBD1 (5 bases). V lost 4 bases to trimming and J lost 1 base, with 14 bases between them. CDR3 size: 15 residues. Germline V gives CDR1 SGDLS, CDR2 YYNGEE. The CDR3 is CASSSGGGRNTEAFF. The CDR3 region has the DNA TGTGCCAGCAGCTCCGGGGGGGGGAGGAACACTGAAGCTTTCTTT.

The V call is TRBV5-4, the J call TRBJ1-3, with a tentative D call TRBD1 (6 bases). This CDR3 region has 15 residues. Germline V gene data show CDR1 as SGHNT and CDR2 as YYREEE (reference sequence). Trimming took off 4 bases at V and 4 bases at J, with 15 bases between the two ends. CDR3 sequence: CASSRLGAGGNTIYF. As DNA, the CDR3 is TGTGCCAGCAGCCGACTGGGGGCTGGAGGAAACACCATATATTTT.

The J gene is TRBJ1-1, the V gene TRBV11-2; 8 nucleotides match TRBD1. Germline loops: CDR1 SGHAT, CDR2 FQNNGV. Losses at the gene ends were 6 bases for V and 4 bases for J; bases not matched to a gene: 7. The length of the CDR3 is 14 residues. Here the CDR3 reads CASRHRTGGTEAFF. CDR3 DNA: TGTGCCAGCAGACATCGTACAGGGGGCACTGAAGCTTTCTTT.

The chain carries TRBV27 and TRBJ1-5; 8 bases match TRBD1. This CDR3 has 14 residues. Germline lookup yields CDR1 MNHEY and CDR2 SMNVEV (reference sequence). J was trimmed by 7 bases and V by 3 bases; bases with no gene match: 5. CDR3 region: CASSFQQGGQPQHF. The CDR3 DNA reads as TGTGCCAGCAGTTTTCAACAGGGGGGCCAGCCCCAGCATTTT.

The genes are TRBV5-4 and TRBJ2-2; 8 bases match TRBD2. This CDR3 contains 17 residues. V lost 4 bases and J lost 2; bases outside the gene matches: 10. CDR1 and CDR2 from the germline V gene are SGHNT and YYREEE (reference sequence). In DNA form, the CDR3 reads TGTGCCAGCAGCCCACCACGAAGCGGGAGAAACACCGGGGAGCTGTTTTTT. Protein product: CASSPPRSGRNTGELFF.

V and J are TRBV10-3 and TRBJ1-2, with D hard to call. The germline V gene encodes CDR1 ENHRY and CDR2 SYGVKD. The V gene lost 4 bases and the J gene lost 4 bases, with 7 bases spanning the gap. This CDR3 is 12 amino acids long. CDR3 loop: CAISGEPYGYTF. The CDR3 nucleotides are TGTGCCATCAGTGGCGAACCCTATGGCTACACCTTC.

The gene calls are TRBV7-6 and TRBJ2-7; 10 nucleotides line up with TRBD1. V gave up 0 bases and J gave up 4 bases; unmatched junction bases: 9. The CDR3 contains 17 residues. From germline, CDR1 is SGHVS and CDR2 FNYEAQ. Here the CDR3 DNA reads TGTGCCAGCAGCTTAGCACTTACAGGGACAGGGGAATACGAGCAGTACTTC. Its protein is CASSLALTGTGEYEQYF.